Detailed here is one T cell receptor (beta chain). The PCR employed 60 Vbeta primers together with 13 Jbeta primers. Sequencing used immunoSEQ multiplex PCR; TCRdb keeps in-frame clones, though not all of them. Among fewer than 250,000 clones listed, roughly 81% were seen once. The data are from a study of cytomegalovirus exposure and HLA in healthy donors. Germline V gene lookup returns CDR1 SGHAT and CDR2 FQNNGV. The V end was cut by 3 bases, the J end by 3 bases, with 12 bases between. This CDR3 region has 14 residues. The clonotype was recovered from a woman between 25 and 40 years old in good health and CMV-seropositive. The V gene is TRBV11-2, the J gene TRBJ2-7; a possible D gene is TRBD1 (5 bases). The sequenced sample was PBMCs. CDR3 in DNA: TGTGCCAGCAGCTTCGGTGCAGGGCTCTACGAGCAGTACTTC. Protein product: CASSFGAGLYEQYF.